Below, one T cell receptor beta chain is given with its context. What it binds is not known. With 60 Vbeta and 13 Jbeta primers, the PCR was carried out. Clones were sequenced by immunoSEQ multiplex PCR, and TCRdb holds only the in-frame ones, with some missing. Here the sample spans approximately 120,000 clones, 81% being singletons. CDR3 length: 14 amino acids. Germline V CDR1 and CDR2: LNHDA, SQIVND (reference sequence). Trimming removed 7 bases from V and 5 bases from J, with 16 bases in between. The data were obtained in a study of cytomegalovirus exposure and HLA in healthy donors. General study findings and limits: The study listed 150 to 200 cytomegalovirus-associated TCR beta chains. On later analysis, the bulk of CMV-associated TCR beta chains appeared to be HLA-restricted.

Healthy bone marrow donors made up the cohort. Sampled while nominally healthy, donors likely had unrecorded immune exposures. The clonotype was recovered from a man younger than 35 in good health and CMV-seronegative. The V and J genes are TRBV19 and TRBJ2-3; tentative D call: TRBD2 (6 bases). Sequencing was done on a sample of PBMCs. CDR3 sequence: CASNERDLIDTQYF. Here the CDR3 DNA reads TGTGCCAGTAATGAGAGGGACTTGATAGATACGCAGTATTTT.